This is a list of T cell receptor beta chains from one sample in a study of OX40 agonist ivuxolimab in advanced cancers. Data came from immunoSEQ multiplex PCR; TCRdb stores just in-frame clones and leaves some out. Of roughly 5,900 clones listed, roughly 77% were seen once; the top ten hold approximately 13%. The sequenced sample was CD4+ or CD8+ T cells sorted from blood, obtained in a trial of the OX40 agonist ivuxolimab. These receptors came from an adult with an advanced solid tumor such as melanoma, head and neck, liver or kidney cancer. The CDR3 runs from the conserved cysteine through the conserved F or W. Each record gives: D gene, V gene, clone size, J gene, CDR3 protein, CDR3 DNA. D genes are given only for firm matches. Where a row states a size, it is once, few, many or the class of an expanded clone; other rows omit it.

d_call: TRBD1
v_call: TRBV2
clone_size: .
j_call: TRBJ1-2
cdr3_aa: CASLPAGTGSYGYTF
cdr3_nt: TGTGCCAGTCTACCCGCCGGGACAGGGTCCTATGGCTACACCTTC

d_call: TRBD1
v_call: TRBV19
clone_size: .
j_call: TRBJ2-1
cdr3_aa: CASGTGALNEQFF
cdr3_nt: TGTGCCTCCGGGACAGGGGCCCTCAATGAGCAGTTCTTC

d_call: .
v_call: TRBV19
clone_size: .
j_call: TRBJ2-2
cdr3_aa: CASSTTPRVTGELFF
cdr3_nt: TGTGCCAGTAGTACAACCCCACGGGTCACCGGGGAGCTGTTTTTT

d_call: TRBD2
v_call: TRBV27
clone_size: .
j_call: TRBJ2-5
cdr3_aa: CASSLTSGGFETQYF
cdr3_nt: TGTGCCAGCAGTTTGACTAGCGGGGGTTTCGAGACCCAGTACTTC

d_call: TRBD1
v_call: TRBV9
clone_size: .
j_call: TRBJ2-1
cdr3_aa: CASSNRDRGYNEQFF
cdr3_nt: TGTGCCAGCAGCAACCGGGACAGGGGCTACAATGAGCAGTTCTTC

d_call: TRBD2
v_call: TRBV11-2
clone_size: .
j_call: TRBJ2-5
cdr3_aa: CASSLDLGRLAGIKETQYF
cdr3_nt: TGTGCCAGCAGCTTAGATCTCGGACGGCTAGCGGGCATAAAAGAGACCCAGTACTTC

d_call: .
v_call: TRBV7-6
clone_size: .
j_call: TRBJ1-1
cdr3_aa: CASSSTAYTEAFF
cdr3_nt: TGTGCCAGCAGCTCCACCGCTTACACTGAAGCTTTCTTT

d_call: .
v_call: TRBV28
clone_size: .
j_call: TRBJ2-7
cdr3_aa: CASSLYSEQYF
cdr3_nt: TGTGCCAGCAGTTTATATTCCGAGCAGTACTTC

d_call: .
v_call: TRBV28
clone_size: .
j_call: TRBJ2-7
cdr3_aa: CASSLAEHYEQYF
cdr3_nt: TGTGCCAGCAGTTTGGCGGAGCACTACGAGCAGTACTTC

d_call: .
v_call: TRBV25-1
clone_size: few
j_call: TRBJ2-7
cdr3_aa: CASSAVEQYF
cdr3_nt: TGTGCCAGCAGTGCTGTCGAGCAGTACTTC

d_call: .
v_call: TRBV4-1
clone_size: .
j_call: TRBJ1-2
cdr3_aa: CASSLDRNYGYTF
cdr3_nt: TGCGCCAGCAGCCTGGACAGAAACTATGGCTACACCTTC

d_call: .
v_call: TRBV5-4
clone_size: .
j_call: TRBJ2-7
cdr3_aa: CASSLERGQTYEQYF
cdr3_nt: TGTGCCAGCAGTCTAGAGCGGGGACAAACCTACGAGCAGTACTTC

d_call: .
v_call: TRBV29-1
clone_size: .
j_call: TRBJ2-7
cdr3_aa: CSVTIAVRYEQYF
cdr3_nt: TGCAGCGTTACCATAGCGGTGAGATACGAGCAGTACTTC

d_call: TRBD1
v_call: TRBV7-7
clone_size: .
j_call: TRBJ2-5
cdr3_aa: CASWDSPKETQYF
cdr3_nt: TGTGCTAGCTGGGACAGTCCTAAAGAGACCCAGTACTTC

d_call: TRBD1
v_call: TRBV6-6
clone_size: .
j_call: TRBJ2-5
cdr3_aa: CASRQTGTGVGETQYF
cdr3_nt: TGTGCCAGCAGGCAAACCGGGACAGGGGTGGGAGAGACCCAGTACTTC

d_call: .
v_call: TRBV9
clone_size: .
j_call: TRBJ2-5
cdr3_aa: CASSPRMGGEETQYF
cdr3_nt: TGTGCCAGCAGCCCCCGGATGGGCGGGGAAGAGACCCAGTACTTC

d_call: .
v_call: TRBV28
clone_size: .
j_call: TRBJ1-3
cdr3_aa: CASSPNDRGNTIYF
cdr3_nt: TGTGCCAGCAGTCCGAACGACCGGGGCAACACCATATATTTT

d_call: TRBD2
v_call: TRBV4-1
clone_size: .
j_call: TRBJ2-1
cdr3_aa: CASSQGDGRGNEQFF
cdr3_nt: TGCGCCAGCAGCCAAGGGGACGGGAGGGGCAATGAGCAGTTCTTC

d_call: .
v_call: TRBV5-1
clone_size: few
j_call: TRBJ1-2
cdr3_aa: CASSLETESHYGYTF
cdr3_nt: TGCGCCAGCAGCTTGGAGACAGAGTCGCACTATGGCTACACCTTC

d_call: TRBD1
v_call: TRBV7-9
clone_size: .
j_call: TRBJ1-1
cdr3_aa: CASSARQGMNTEAFF
cdr3_nt: TGTGCCAGCAGCGCCAGACAGGGCATGAACACTGAAGCTTTCTTT

d_call: .
v_call: TRBV10-2
clone_size: .
j_call: TRBJ2-7
cdr3_aa: CASSPTSMAPYEQYF
cdr3_nt: TGCGCCAGCAGTCCTACTAGTATGGCTCCCTACGAGCAGTACTTC